This T cell receptor beta chain was documented in a study of blood T cell repertoires in COVID-19. Looking at the study overall: Samples of COVID-19 (acute and convalescent) were obtained from the United States, Italy and Spain.

Authors' methods: By means of reference gene primer amplification, nucleated cell counts were estimated. Here immunoSEQ multiplex PCR was the method, and the copy in TCRdb shows in-frame clones only, minus some. That table supplies the V and J calls and clone size; D and trimming were determined from the DNA. The table shows under 300,000 clones, with around 87% occurring only once. The cohort comprised adults aged about 18 to 100 years residing in 20 to 30 US areas. Participant-given clinical history determined each cohort assignment. Per germline, CDR1 MNHEY and CDR2 SMNVEV (reference sequence). CDR3 length equals 13 residues. J lost 4 bases, V lost 2 bases, and 2 bases had no gene match.

The source is a woman aged 50 to 65 who had recovered from COVID-19. The genes are TRBV27 and TRBJ2-7; 7 nucleotides agree with TRBD1. Sample: PBMCs or T cells enriched from blood (not recorded which). CDR3 protein: CASSLGGQYEQYF. In DNA form, the CDR3 reads TGTGCCAGCAGTTTAGGGGGACAGTACGAGCAGTACTTC.